The clone carrying this T cell receptor (beta chain) was counted only a few times. This entry comes from a study of regulatory T cells in long-lasting Graves disease. Time point described: newly diagnosed GD, antithyroid drugs for less than 3 months. Generation of the TCR library employed RNA extracted from PBMCs. For TCR beta, libraries came from iRepertoire HTBI primers and Arm-PCR of CDR3 regions. TCRdb called the multiplex PCR reads again in MiXCR, with one record for every CDR3 protein. The table shows about 210,000 distinct CDR3 sequences, with around a fifth occurring only once. Germline V gene data show CDR1 as LNHDA and CDR2 as SQIVND (reference sequence). The CDR3 has 14 amino acids. V dropped 4 bases and J dropped 3; count of bases not matched to a gene: 4. These data also formed part of another study, on T cells in Graves' hyperthyroidism and ophthalmopathy.

The material sequenced was peripheral blood mononuclear cells (PBMCs), taken at new diagnosis, from a patient treated with antithyroid drugs. The clonotype was recovered from a woman aged 25 to 45 with Graves disease. V gene TRBV19 combines with J gene TRBJ2-3, with 7 bases lining up with TRBD2. CDR3 DNA: TGTGCCAGTAGTACACAGCGGGGTACAGATACGCAGTATTTT. It yields the protein CASSTQRGTDTQYF.